The 15 T cell receptor beta chains given below trace back to one sample, sequenced in a study of identical twins. TCRdb re-called the 5' RACE reads through MiXCR, storing one row per CDR3 protein. The sample includes around 490,000 distinct CDR3 sequences, approximately 15% of them seen just once. These data were also reused for a study on yellow fever vaccine responses in identical twins.

The sequenced sample consisted of CD4+ T cells sorted from blood. The origin of the receptors is a woman aged 18 to 35 in good health.

This clonotype has at least ten counts. The chain recombines TRBV7-2 with TRBJ2-3; D is perhaps TRBD1 (8 bases). V lost 5 bases and J 3 bases, leaving 15 bases between the germline ends. The CDR3 consists of 15 residues. Germline CDR1 is SGHTA and CDR2 is FQGNSA. CDR3 sequence (DNA): TGTGCCAGCAGCCCCGGACAGGGAGGGACAGATACGCAGTATTTT. Translating gives CASSPGQGGTDTQYF.

This chain links TRBV5-1 with TRBJ2-1; D uncertain. The V end lost 0 bases, the J end lost 8 bases, and 12 bases lay between the germline ends. Germline CDR1 SGHRS, CDR2 YFSETQ. The CDR3 has 14 residues. The CDR3 spells CASSLESRRYEQFF. CDR3 sequence (DNA): TGCGCCAGCAGCTTGGAAAGTAGACGTTATGAGCAGTTCTTC.

The chain employs TRBV5-1 and TRBJ2-3; either TRBD1 or TRBD2 may supply D (5 bases each). Germline V gives CDR1 SGHRS, CDR2 YFSETQ. V lost 0 bases and J lost 2, with 10 bases in between. The CDR3 spans 15 residues. The CDR3 sequence: CASSLDTGHTDTQYF. CDR3 coding DNA: TGCGCCAGCAGCTTGGATACGGGGCACACAGATACGCAGTATTTT.

The chain is built from TRBV6-2 or TRBV6-3 and TRBJ2-1; 8 bases are shared with TRBD2. The CDR3 consists of 13 residues. V lost 2 bases to trimming and J lost 9 bases; unmatched junction nucleotides: 3. Per the germline V gene, CDR1 is MNHEY and CDR2 is SVGEGT. This chain's CDR3 is CASSYRAGGEQFF. For the CDR3, the DNA is TGTGCCAGCAGTTACAGGGCGGGAGGTGAGCAGTTCTTC.

Note on this clonotype: An end of the junction does not agree with germline; a read error may underlie this. This sequence joins TRBV20-1 and TRBJ2-4; TRBD1 matches at 10 bases. Germline CDR1 and CDR2: DFQATT and SNEGSKA (reference sequence). The CDR3 is 21 residues long. The CDR3: CCARGHNGTGEAILAKNIQYF. CDR3 DNA sequence: TGCTGTGCTAGAGGACATAATGGGACAGGGGAAGCTATCCTAGCCAAAAACATTCAGTACTTC.

The V gene is TRBV20-1, the J gene TRBJ1-1; D not resolved. Germline CDR1 reads DFQATT; CDR2 reads SNEGSKA (reference sequence). CDR3 length equals 12 residues. V was clipped by 5 bases and J by 5 bases, with 12 bases between them. The CDR3 nucleotides are TGCAGTGCTCGCTGGATGGAAACTGAAGCTTTCTTT. Its protein is CSARWMETEAFF.

There are many counts of this clonotype. V is TRBV5-6 and J is TRBJ2-7; D call uncertain. Germline assignment: CDR1 SGHDT and CDR2 YYEEEE. The V and J ends lost 0 bases and 3 bases respectively, with 7 bases between them. This CDR3 contains 13 residues. The CDR3 DNA reads as TGTGCCAGCAGCTTGGTTTCCGGCTACGAGCAGTACTTC. It is translated as CASSLVSGYEQYF.

On this clonotype itself: A read error may explain this, as a much larger clone is one base away. This chain links TRBV2 with TRBJ2-3; D remains unclear. The CDR3 has 10 amino acids. V shed 4 bases and J shed 8 bases, with 4 bases lying between them. Looked up from germline, CDR1 is SNHLY and CDR2 is FYNNEI. The CDR3, as DNA: TGTGCCAGCAGTGGGGTTACGCAGTATTTT. It encodes CASSGVTQYF.

This sequence joins TRBV29-1 and TRBJ2-5; a possible D gene is TRBD2 (6 bases). Trimming shortened V by 5 bases and J by 8 bases, and 18 bases separated the two germline ends. This CDR3 has 13 residues. CDR1 SQVTM and CDR2 ANQGSEA come from the germline V gene. CDR3 protein: CSVYNGGFGTQYF. The DNA for the CDR3 is TGCAGCGTTTACAATGGGGGGTTTGGTACCCAGTACTTC.

The DNA for the CDR3 is TGTGCCAGCACCTCATGGGAGAACACTGAAGCTTTCTTT. Protein sequence: CASTSWENTEAFF. The chain uses TRBV6-1 and TRBJ1-1; no clear D gene. CDR1 is MNHNS, CDR2 SASEGT, per germline. The V and J ends lost 7 bases and 1 base respectively, with 10 bases between them. The CDR3 length is 13 residues.

Ten or more counts support this clonotype. V and J are TRBV28 and TRBJ2-5; 10 bases are a match to TRBD1. This CDR3 region has 17 residues. With V trimmed by 5 bases and J by 4 bases, 13 bases remained unmatched. Looked up from germline, CDR1 is MDHEN and CDR2 is SYDVKM. Here the CDR3 reads CASSRGRTGGDGETQYF. The CDR3 region has the DNA TGTGCCAGCAGTCGAGGTCGGACAGGGGGTGACGGAGAGACCCAGTACTTC. Complete variable domain (other parts from reference TRBV28 and TRBJ2-5): DVKVTQSSRYLVKRTGEKVFLECVQDMDHENMFWYRQDPGLGLRLIYFSYDVKMKEKGDIPEGYSVSREKKERFSLILESASTNQTSMYLCASSRGRTGGDGETQYFGPGTRLLVL.

This clonotype turned up a few times. The chain links TRBV5-1 to TRBJ2-2; D ambiguous. V was clipped by 4 bases and J by 3 bases, with 13 bases between them. This CDR3 spans 15 amino acids. Germline CDR1 reads SGHRS; CDR2 reads YFSETQ. CDR3 region: CASSPWSIDTGELFF. CDR3 DNA: TGCGCCAGCAGCCCGTGGTCTATCGACACCGGGGAGCTGTTTTTT.

This chain links TRBV5-1 with TRBJ2-1, with 8 bases lining up with TRBD2. The CDR3 extends over 19 amino acids. V gave up 0 bases and J gave up 8 bases; unmatched junction bases: 19. Germline CDR1 SGHRS, CDR2 YFSETQ. In DNA form, the CDR3 reads TGCGCCAGCAGCTTGGCCGGGAGGGCGCTTGGACTAGCTAGCGATGAGCAGTTCTTC. This codes for CASSLAGRALGLASDEQFF.

The chain joins TRBV20-1 to TRBJ2-1; D not resolved. Germline V lookup: CDR1 DFQATT, CDR2 SNEGSKA (reference sequence). This CDR3 has 10 residues. The CDR3 DNA is TGCAGCGGCACTCCTACTGAGCAGTTCTTC. It yields the protein CSGTPTEQFF.

V is TRBV6-1 and J is TRBJ2-1, with a tentative D call TRBD2 (6 bases). The CDR3 is made up of 13 amino acids. Deletions cut 7 bases from V and 7 bases from J, with 14 bases between. In germline, CDR1 is MNHNS, CDR2 SASEGT. As DNA, the CDR3 is TGTGCCAGCACGCGGGGACCCACAAATGAGCAGTTCTTC. It translates to CASTRGPTNEQFF.